The clone carrying this T cell receptor beta chain was found once. During its preparation, the TCRbeta library received unique molecular identifiers. TCRdb reanalysed the PCR reads using MiXCR and keeps one entry per CDR3 protein. Among just under 550,000 distinct CDR3 sequences, about 17% were seen once, and the ten largest hold 2.5% to 4%. This sample is drawn from a study of T-cell reconstitution after alpha-beta-depleted transplantation in children. Germline V gene lookup returns CDR1 KGHSH and CDR2 LQKENI. The CDR3 runs 15 residues. V lost 4 bases to trimming and J lost 3 bases; unmatched junction nucleotides: 7.

The rearrangement joins TRBV18 to TRBJ1-1; 8 bases are shared with TRBD1. The sequence was obtained from a human donor who donated a stem cell graft to a child with acute lymphoblastic leukemia. Material: PBMCs from the stem cell graft donor, obtained from the stem cell graft. The CDR3 DNA reads TGTGCCAGCTCACAAGGACAGGGTCGGTACACTGAAGCTTTCTTT. It encodes CASSQGQGRYTEAFF. Filled out from reference TRBV18 and TRBJ1-1, the complete variable domain reads NAGVMQNPRHLVRRRGQEARLRCSPMKGHSHVYWYRQLPEEGLKFMVYLQKENIIDESGMPKERFSAEFPKEGPSILRIQQVVRGDSAAYFCASSQGQGRYTEAFFGQGTRLTVV.